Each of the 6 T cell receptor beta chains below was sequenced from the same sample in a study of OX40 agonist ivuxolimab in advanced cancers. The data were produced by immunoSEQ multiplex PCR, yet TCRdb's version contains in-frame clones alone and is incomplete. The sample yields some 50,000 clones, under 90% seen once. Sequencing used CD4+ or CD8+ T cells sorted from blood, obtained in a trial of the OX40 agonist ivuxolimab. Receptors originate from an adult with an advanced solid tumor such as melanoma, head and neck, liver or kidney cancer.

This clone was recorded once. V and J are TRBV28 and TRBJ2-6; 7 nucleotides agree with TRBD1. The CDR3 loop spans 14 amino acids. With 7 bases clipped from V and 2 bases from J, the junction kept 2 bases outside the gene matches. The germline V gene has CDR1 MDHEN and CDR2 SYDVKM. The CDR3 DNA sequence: TGTGCCAGCAACACAGGGGCTGGGGCCAACGTCCTGACTTTC. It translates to CASNTGAGANVLTF.

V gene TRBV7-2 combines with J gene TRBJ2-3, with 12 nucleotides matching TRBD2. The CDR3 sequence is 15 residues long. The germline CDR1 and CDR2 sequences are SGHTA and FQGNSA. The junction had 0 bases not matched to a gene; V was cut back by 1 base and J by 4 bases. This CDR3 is CASSLGLAGADTQYF. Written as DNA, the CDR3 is TGTGCCAGCAGCTTAGGACTAGCGGGAGCAGATACGCAGTATTTT. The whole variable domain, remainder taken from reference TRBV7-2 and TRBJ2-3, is GAGVSQSPSNKVTEKGKDVELRCDPISGHTALYWYRQSLGQGLEFLIYFQGNSAPDKSGLPSDRFSAERTGGSVSTLTIQRTQQEDSAVYLCASSLGLAGADTQYFGPGTRLTVL.

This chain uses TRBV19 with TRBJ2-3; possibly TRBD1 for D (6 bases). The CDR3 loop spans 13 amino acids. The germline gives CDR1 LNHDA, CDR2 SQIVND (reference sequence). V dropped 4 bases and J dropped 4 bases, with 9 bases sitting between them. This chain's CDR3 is CASSSTGSDTQYF. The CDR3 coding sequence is TGTGCCAGTAGTAGCACAGGGTCAGATACGCAGTATTTT.

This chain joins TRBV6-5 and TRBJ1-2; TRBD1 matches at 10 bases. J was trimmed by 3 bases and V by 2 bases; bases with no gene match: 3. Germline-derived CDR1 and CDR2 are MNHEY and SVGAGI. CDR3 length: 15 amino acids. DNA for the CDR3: TGTGCCAGCAGTTACCTCGGACAGGGGGACTATGGCTACACCTTC. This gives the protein CASSYLGQGDYGYTF.

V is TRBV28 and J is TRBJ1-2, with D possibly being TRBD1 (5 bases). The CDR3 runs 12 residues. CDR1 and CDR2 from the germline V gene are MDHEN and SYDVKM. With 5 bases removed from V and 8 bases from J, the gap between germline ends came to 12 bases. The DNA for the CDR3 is TGTGCCAGCAGTGCGGGGGTTAGCGGCTACACCTTC. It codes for CASSAGVSGYTF.

CDR3 nucleotide sequence: TGTGCCAGCAGCTTAGACCCCTTGGGGGGGACGAATGAAAAACTGTTTTTT. This encodes CASSLDPLGGTNEKLFF. V is TRBV11-2 and J is TRBJ1-4; TRBD1 is a possible D gene (5 bases). The CDR3 consists of 17 residues. Germline-derived CDR1 and CDR2 are SGHAT and FQNNGV. Trimming took off 0 bases at V and 5 bases at J, with 16 bases between the two ends.